These 10 T cell receptor beta chains originate from one sample sequenced in a study of control samples from healthy donors and cancer patients. Assay used: immunoSEQ multiplex PCR; TCRdb lists only in-frame clones, some missing. In the table there are some 67,000 clones, about nine tenths of which are singletons. The material sequenced was PBMCs. Receptor source: a man aged 60 to 75 with lung cancer.

This clone was recorded only once. The J gene is TRBJ2-1, the V gene TRBV11-3; 8 nucleotides align to TRBD1. This CDR3 is built from 15 residues. The germline V gene encodes CDR1 SGHNT and CDR2 YENEEA. Trimming took 7 bases from V and 1 from J; bases not matched to a gene: 6. CDR3 region: CASKKGTGSYNEQFF. The CDR3 bases are TGTGCCAGCAAAAAGGGGACAGGTTCCTACAATGAGCAGTTCTTC.

V is TRBV5-1 and J is TRBJ2-1, with D possibly being TRBD1 (7 bases). V lost 4 bases, J lost 1 base, and 18 bases lay in between. The germline V gene encodes CDR1 SGHRS and CDR2 YFSETQ. This CDR3 is built from 17 residues. The CDR3 spells CASSPDRTGVSYNEQFF. The CDR3 coding sequence is TGCGCCAGCAGCCCGGACAGGACGGGAGTATCCTACAATGAGCAGTTCTTC. The whole variable domain, filled in from reference TRBV5-1 and TRBJ2-1, reads KAGVTQTPRYLIKTRGQQVTLSCSPISGHRSVSWYQQTPGQGLQFLFEYFSETQRNKGNFPGRFSGRQFSNSRSEMNVSTLELGDSALYLCASSPDRTGVSYNEQFFGPGTRLTVL.

A note on this clone: A read error may explain this, as a much larger clone is one base away. The chain links TRBV12-3 or TRBV12-4 to TRBJ1-5, with D unclear. V lost 1 base, J lost 6 bases, and 4 bases lay in between. This CDR3 is 12 amino acids long. The CDR3 sequence: CASSLGGQPQHF. For the CDR3, the DNA is TGTGCCAGCAGTTTAGGGGGTCAGCCCCAGCATTTT.

This chain links TRBV5-1 with TRBJ1-6; 7 positions match TRBD1. From germline, CDR1 is SGHRS and CDR2 YFSETQ. The CDR3 length is 13 residues. With V trimmed by 4 bases and J by 8 bases, 3 bases remained unmatched. The CDR3 coding sequence is TGCGCCAGCAGCGGAACAGGGGATTCACCCCTCCACTTT. This sequence encodes CASSGTGDSPLHF.

This rearrangement joins TRBV5-1 to TRBJ2-2; D not certain. From germline, CDR1 is SGHRS and CDR2 YFSETQ. There are 14 residues in the CDR3. Trimming shortened V by 2 bases and J by 0 bases, and 5 bases separated the two germline ends. The CDR3 region is CASSFDTNTGELFF. The CDR3 DNA follows: TGCGCCAGCAGCTTTGACACGAACACCGGGGAGCTGTTTTTT.

This clone was detected once. This rearrangement joins TRBV7-9 to TRBJ1-4; no clear D gene. CDR3 length equals 15 residues. V was cut by 6 bases and J by 7 bases, with 18 bases left in between. CDR1 SEHNR and CDR2 FQNEAQ come from the germline V gene (reference sequence). The CDR3 sequence: CASRVVREGGEKLFF. The CDR3 DNA follows: TGTGCCAGCAGGGTGGTGAGAGAGGGAGGTGAAAAACTGTTTTTT. Together with reference TRBV7-9 and TRBJ1-4, the CDR3 gives the full variable domain: DTGVSQNPRHKITKRGQNVTFRCDPISEHNRLYWYRQTLGQGPEFLTYFQNEAQLEKSRLLSDRFSAERPKGSFSTLEIQRTEQGDSAMYLCASRVVREGGEKLFFGSGTQLSVL.

This clone came up once. The chain employs TRBV10-2 and TRBJ1-2; D perhaps matches TRBD1 (5 bases). This CDR3 is 12 amino acids long. Trimming took off 8 bases at V and 7 bases at J, with 14 bases between the two ends. The germline V gene has CDR1 WSHSY and CDR2 SAAADI. The CDR3 DNA is TGCGCCAGCGGGGGACTGCTAGTTGGCTACACCTTC. Translation: CASGGLLVGYTF.

In nucleotides, the CDR3 is TGTGCCACCAGCAGAGTGGGGGAGAATCAGCCCCAGCATTTT. Translated, it gives CATSRVGENQPQHF. V and J are TRBV15 and TRBJ1-5, with D possibly TRBD1 on 5 matching bases. Per germline, CDR1 LNHNV and CDR2 YYDKDF (reference sequence). The CDR3 loop spans 14 amino acids. Trimming pared 1 base from V and 4 bases from J, leaving 8 bases between. Together with reference TRBV15 and TRBJ1-5, the CDR3 gives the full variable domain: DAMVIQNPRYQVTQFGKPVTLSCSQTLNHNVMYWYQQKSSQAPKLLFHYYDKDFNNEADTPDNFQSRRPNTSFCFLDIRSPGLGDTAMYLCATSRVGENQPQHFGDGTRLSIL.

The CDR3 DNA reads as TGCGCCAGCAGCTTCTATGGAGAAGAGACCCAGTACTTC. Protein: CASSFYGEETQYF. V gene TRBV5-1 combines with J gene TRBJ2-5; D remains unclear. CDR1 SGHRS and CDR2 YFSETQ come from the germline V gene. The V gene lost 2 bases and the J gene lost 3 bases, with 8 bases spanning the gap. The CDR3 extends over 13 amino acids.

The chain recombines TRBV18 with TRBJ1-5; 12 nucleotides align to TRBD1. The J segment lost 6 bases and the V segment lost 3 bases, leaving 3 bases of the junction unmatched. The CDR3 is 15 residues long. Per germline, CDR1 KGHSH and CDR2 LQKENI. CDR3 residues: CASSPGTGGVQPQHF. CDR3 nucleotide sequence: TGTGCCAGCTCACCCGGGACAGGGGGCGTTCAGCCCCAGCATTTT.